The 11 T cell receptor beta chains given below trace back to one sample, sequenced in a study of prognosis after radiotherapy for stage I lung cancer. Two-round multiplex PCR amplified TCR beta CDR3 from genomic DNA. The first PCR round targeted every TRBV and TRBJ gene with specific primers. One entry per CDR3 protein results from TCRdb running MiXCR on the multiplex PCR reads. The top ten hold roughly 10% of the sample, which has tens of thousands of distinct CDR3 sequences, 30% to 35% seen once. Sequences were derived from PBMCs, sampled before or after stereotactic body radiation therapy (not recorded which). The receptors here all came from a donor older than 45 with non-small cell lung cancer.

Points on this clonotype: Just one base apart from a much larger clone, this may be a read error. J is TRBJ2-4 and V is TRBV6-1; tentatively, D is TRBD2 (7 bases). The length of the CDR3 is 15 residues. In germline, CDR1 is MNHNS, CDR2 SASEGT. The DNA of the CDR3 is TGTGCCAGCCGGGGAAACAGGGCGGGAGAAAAAATTCAGTACTTC. Protein: CASRGNRAGEKIQYF.

This clonotype was detected ten times or more. The chain combines TRBV12-3 or TRBV12-4 with TRBJ2-1; D is undetermined. The CDR3 runs 12 residues. Trimming removed 6 bases at V and 8 bases at J, with 11 bases between. The CDR3 is CASSKAFDEQFF. In DNA form, the CDR3 reads TGTGCCAGCAGCAAGGCTTTCGATGAGCAGTTCTTC.

Many counts were recorded for this clonotype. V and J are TRBV5-1 and TRBJ2-3; D might be TRBD2 (5 bases). The CDR3 is made up of 16 amino acids. The V gene's germline CDR1 is SGHRS and CDR2 YFSETQ. Trimming took off 4 bases at V and 1 base at J, with 16 bases between the two ends. CDR3 nucleotides: TGCGCCAGCAGCGCGGACTCCTACGGTGGCACAGATACGCAGTATTTT. Translated, it gives CASSADSYGGTDTQYF.

This clonotype was picked up many times. CDR3 residues: CSVNTDRVIEQYF. CDR3 sequence (DNA): TGCAGTGTCAATACGGACAGGGTGATTGAGCAGTACTTC. The chain combines TRBV20-1 with TRBJ2-7; 8 positions agree with TRBD1. Germline V gene data show CDR1 as DFQATT and CDR2 as SNEGSKA (reference sequence). After removal of 7 bases from V and 7 bases from J, the junction contained 12 bases not matched to a gene. This CDR3 comprises 13 residues.

This chain uses TRBV7-7 with TRBJ2-1; D is perhaps TRBD2 (6 bases). Trimming pared 5 bases from V and 10 bases from J, leaving 18 bases between. Germline V gene lookup returns CDR1 SSHAT and CDR2 FNYEAQ (reference sequence). The CDR3 length is 14 residues. The CDR3 coding sequence is TGTGCCAGCAGCCTGTGGACTACAGTAGGAGAGCAGTTCTTC. This gives the protein CASSLWTTVGEQFF.

This clonotype showed up many times. This chain uses TRBV6-1 with TRBJ1-2; D not resolved. Germline V gene sequence: CDR1 MNHNS, CDR2 SASEGT. The CDR3 totals 13 residues. Trimming removed 7 bases at V and 6 bases at J, with 15 bases between. CDR3 nucleotide sequence: TGTGCCAGCATACAGAATTCTTTAGATGGCTACACCTTC. Amino acid sequence: CASIQNSLDGYTF.

This clonotype was counted at least ten times. The CDR3 region is CATSDRYRAGYTF. The DNA for the CDR3 is TGTGCCACCAGTGACCGATACAGGGCTGGCTACACCTTC. The V and J genes are TRBV24-1 and TRBJ1-2; D is possibly TRBD1 (6 bases). The CDR3 runs 13 residues. From germline, CDR1 is KGHDR and CDR2 SFDVKD. V lost 4 bases and J lost 7, with 12 bases in between.

Ten or more counts support this clonotype. V and J are TRBV11-2 and TRBJ1-1, with 7 positions matching TRBD1. The CDR3 consists of 14 residues. CDR1 and CDR2 from the germline V gene are SGHAT and FQNNGV. V lost 3 bases and J lost 1; bases outside the gene matches: 2. The CDR3 here is CASSFGQANTEAFF. As DNA, the CDR3 is TGTGCCAGCAGCTTCGGACAGGCGAACACTGAAGCTTTCTTT.

Many counts were recorded for this clonotype. This chain uses TRBV28 with TRBJ1-2, with no clear D. V lost 6 bases, J lost 4 bases, and 18 bases lay in between. Germline-derived CDR1 and CDR2 are MDHEN and SYDVKM. This CDR3 contains 15 residues. The DNA of the CDR3 is TGTGCCAGCAGACCCCCCTCTCCTTCCAGCTATGGCTACACCTTC. It codes for CASRPPSPSSYGYTF.

This clonotype was observed many times. The V gene is TRBV30, the J gene TRBJ1-5, with D uncertain. The V end was cut by 0 bases, the J end by 4 bases, with 7 bases between. This CDR3 has 13 amino acids. In germline, CDR1 is GTSNPN, CDR2 SVGIG (reference sequence). The CDR3 nucleotides are TGTGCCTGGAGTGTTCGGGAAAATCAGCCCCAGCATTTT. This gives the protein CAWSVRENQPQHF. Supplemented by reference TRBV30 and TRBJ1-5, the full variable domain reads SQTIHQWPATLVQPVGSPLSLECTVEGTSNPNLYWYRQAAGRGLQLLFYSVGIGQISSEVPQNLSASRPQDRQFILSSKKLLLSDSGFYLCAWSVRENQPQHFGDGTRLSIL.

On this clonotype itself: Possible read error: a much larger clone is one base away. The gene calls are TRBV5-5 and TRBJ2-5, with D uncertain. V lost 1 base, J lost 2 bases, and 12 bases lay in between. Germline V gene sequence: CDR1 SGHKS, CDR2 YYEKEE (reference sequence). The CDR3 has 15 amino acids. In DNA, the CDR3 is TGTGCCAGCAGCTTGACGTGGGGTCGACAAGAGACCCAGTACTTC. This codes for CASSLTWGRQETQYF.